Listed here is a single T cell receptor (beta chain). The antigen remains unidentified. The record originates from a study of cytomegalovirus exposure and HLA in healthy donors. Regarding the study as a whole: In an earlier analysis, most TCR beta V segments were productive about 87% or about 30% of the time. Sequencing likely caused a cluster of highly shared sequence variants. 87-base-pair reads could not separate some V segments, including TRBV6-2 and TRBV6-3.

Amplification used 60 Vbeta primers and 13 Jbeta primers. Data came from immunoSEQ multiplex PCR; TCRdb stores just in-frame clones and leaves some out. Of approximately 190,000 clones listed, approximately 82% are singletons. Nominally healthy donors were sampled, though unrecorded immune exposures were likely. Germline CDR1 SEHNR, CDR2 FQNEAQ (reference sequence). Trimming pared 1 base from V and 0 bases from J, leaving 9 bases between. The CDR3 totals 15 residues. The TCR was taken from a woman in her late teens or twenties in good health and CMV-seropositive. V and J are TRBV7-9 and TRBJ1-2; D is ambiguous. What was sequenced was PBMCs. Written as DNA, the CDR3 is TGTGCCAGCAGCTTAGATGGCAGCGCTAACTATGGCTACACCTTC. This codes for CASSLDGSANYGYTF.